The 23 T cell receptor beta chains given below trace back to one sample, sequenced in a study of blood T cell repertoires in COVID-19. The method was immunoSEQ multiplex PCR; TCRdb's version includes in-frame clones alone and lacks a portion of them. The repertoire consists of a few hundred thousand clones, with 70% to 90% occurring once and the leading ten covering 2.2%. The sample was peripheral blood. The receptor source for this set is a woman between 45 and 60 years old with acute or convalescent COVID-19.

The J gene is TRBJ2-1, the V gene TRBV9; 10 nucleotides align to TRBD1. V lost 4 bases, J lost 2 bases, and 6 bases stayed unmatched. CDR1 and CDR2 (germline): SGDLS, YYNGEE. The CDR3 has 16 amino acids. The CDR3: CASSPRTGGTYNEQFF. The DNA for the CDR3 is TGTGCCAGCAGCCCCCGGACAGGGGGTACCTACAATGAGCAGTTCTTC.

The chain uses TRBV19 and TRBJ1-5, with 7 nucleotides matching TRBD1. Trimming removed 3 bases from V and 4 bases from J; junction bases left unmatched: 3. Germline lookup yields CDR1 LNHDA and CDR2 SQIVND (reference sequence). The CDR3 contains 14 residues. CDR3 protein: CASSILQGNQPQHF. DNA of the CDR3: TGTGCCAGTAGTATCCTACAGGGGAATCAGCCCCAGCATTTT. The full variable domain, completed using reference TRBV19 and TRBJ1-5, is DGGITQSPKYLFRKEGQNVTLSCEQNLNHDAMYWYRQDPGQGLRLIYYSQIVNDFQKGDIAEGYSVSREKKESFPLTVTSAQKNPTAFYLCASSILQGNQPQHFGDGTRLSIL.

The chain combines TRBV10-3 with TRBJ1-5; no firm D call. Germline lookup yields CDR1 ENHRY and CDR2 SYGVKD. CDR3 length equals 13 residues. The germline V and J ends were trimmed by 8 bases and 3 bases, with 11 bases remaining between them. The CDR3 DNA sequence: TGTGCCATCGGAGCAGCCGACAATCAGCCCCAGCATTTT. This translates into CAIGAADNQPQHF.

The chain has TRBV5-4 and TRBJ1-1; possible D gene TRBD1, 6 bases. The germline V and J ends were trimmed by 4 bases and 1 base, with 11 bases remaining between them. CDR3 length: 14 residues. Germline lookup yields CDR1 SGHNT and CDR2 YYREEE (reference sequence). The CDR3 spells CASSPDSKNTEAFF. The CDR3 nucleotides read TGTGCCAGCAGCCCGGACAGCAAGAACACTGAAGCTTTCTTT.

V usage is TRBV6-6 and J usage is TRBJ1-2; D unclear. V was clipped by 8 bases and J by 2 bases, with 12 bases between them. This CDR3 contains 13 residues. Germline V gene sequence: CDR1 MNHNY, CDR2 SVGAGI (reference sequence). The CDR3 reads CASGMAGNYGYTF. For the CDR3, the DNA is TGTGCCAGCGGGATGGCGGGGAACTATGGCTACACCTTC.

The CDR3 reads CSVAPGQVEETQYF. In DNA form, the CDR3 reads TGCAGCGTTGCACCGGGACAGGTAGAAGAGACCCAGTACTTC. The gene calls are TRBV29-1 and TRBJ2-5; 8 nucleotides align to TRBD1. Germline CDR1 SQVTM, CDR2 ANQGSEA. This CDR3 region has 14 residues. Trimming at V came to 4 bases and at J to 3 bases, leaving 7 bases not matched to a gene.

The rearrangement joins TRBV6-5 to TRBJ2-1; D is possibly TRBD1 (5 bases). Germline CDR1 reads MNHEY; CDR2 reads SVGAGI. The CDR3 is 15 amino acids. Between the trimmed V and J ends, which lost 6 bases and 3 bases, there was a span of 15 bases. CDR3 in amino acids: CASRTDRLFYNEQFF. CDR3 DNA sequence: TGTGCCAGCAGAACCGACAGATTATTCTACAATGAGCAGTTCTTC.

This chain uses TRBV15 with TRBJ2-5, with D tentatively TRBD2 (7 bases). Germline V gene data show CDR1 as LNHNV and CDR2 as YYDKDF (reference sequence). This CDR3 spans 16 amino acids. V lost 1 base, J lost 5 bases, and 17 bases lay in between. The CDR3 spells CATSRGSAGASETQYF. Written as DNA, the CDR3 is TGTGCCACCAGCAGAGGATCCGCGGGGGCCTCGGAGACCCAGTACTTC.

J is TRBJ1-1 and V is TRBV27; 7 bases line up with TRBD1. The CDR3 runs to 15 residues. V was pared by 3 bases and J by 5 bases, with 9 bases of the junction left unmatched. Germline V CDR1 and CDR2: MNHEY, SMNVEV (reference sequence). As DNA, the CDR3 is TGTGCCAGCAGTTTGTCAAGGCAGGGGGAGACTGAAGCTTTCTTT. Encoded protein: CASSLSRQGETEAFF.

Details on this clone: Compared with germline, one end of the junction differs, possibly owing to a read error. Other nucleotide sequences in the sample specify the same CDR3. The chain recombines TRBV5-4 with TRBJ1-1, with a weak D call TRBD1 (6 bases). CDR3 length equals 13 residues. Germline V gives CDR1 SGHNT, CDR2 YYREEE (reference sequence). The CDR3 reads CASSSQGHTEAFF. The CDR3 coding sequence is TGTGCCAGCAGCTCCCAGGGGCACACCGAAGCTTTCTTT. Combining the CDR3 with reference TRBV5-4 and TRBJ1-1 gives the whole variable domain ETGVTQSPTHLIKTRGQQVTLRCSSQSGHNTVSWYQQALGQGPQFIFQYYREEENGRGNFPPRFSGLQFPNYSSELNVNALELDDSALYLCASSSQGHTEAFFGQGTRLTVV.

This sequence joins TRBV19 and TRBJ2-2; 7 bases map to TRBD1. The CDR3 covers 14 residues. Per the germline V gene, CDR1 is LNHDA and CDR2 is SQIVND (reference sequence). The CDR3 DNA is TGTGAGACAGGGAAGCATGGAAGGACCGGGGAGCTGTTTTTT. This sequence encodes CETGKHGRTGELFF.

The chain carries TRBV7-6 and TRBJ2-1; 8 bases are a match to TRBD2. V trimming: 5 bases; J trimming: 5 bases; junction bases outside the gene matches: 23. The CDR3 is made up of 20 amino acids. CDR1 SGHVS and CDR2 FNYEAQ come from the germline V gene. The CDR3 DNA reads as TGTGCCAGCAGCCCACAACTAGCGGAGGCATGGCCCGGAATAAACAATGAGCAGTTCTTC. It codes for CASSPQLAEAWPGINNEQFF.

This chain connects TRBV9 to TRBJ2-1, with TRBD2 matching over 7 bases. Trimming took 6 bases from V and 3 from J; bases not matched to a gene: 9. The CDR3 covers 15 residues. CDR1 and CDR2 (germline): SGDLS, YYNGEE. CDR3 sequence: CASTLGGSGYNEQFF. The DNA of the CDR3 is TGTGCCAGCACCCTGGGGGGGAGTGGCTACAATGAGCAGTTCTTC. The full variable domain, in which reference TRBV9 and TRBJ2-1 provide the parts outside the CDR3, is DSGVTQTPKHLITATGQRVTLRCSPRSGDLSVYWYQQSLDQGLQFLIQYYNGEERAKGNILERFSAQQFPDLHSELNLSSLELGDSALYFCASTLGGSGYNEQFFGPGTRLTVL.

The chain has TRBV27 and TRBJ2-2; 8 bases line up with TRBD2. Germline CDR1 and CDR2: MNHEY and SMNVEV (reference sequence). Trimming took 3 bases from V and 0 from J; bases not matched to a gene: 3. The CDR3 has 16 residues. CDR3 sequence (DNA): TGTGCCAGCAGTTTGAGTAGCGGGACGAACACCGGGGAGCTGTTTTTT. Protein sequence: CASSLSSGTNTGELFF.

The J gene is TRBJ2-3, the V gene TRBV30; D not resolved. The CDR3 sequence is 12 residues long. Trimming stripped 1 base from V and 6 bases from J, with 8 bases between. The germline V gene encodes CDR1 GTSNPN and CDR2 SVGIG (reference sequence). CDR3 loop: CAWSDAADTQYF. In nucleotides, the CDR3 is TGTGCCTGGAGTGATGCGGCGGATACGCAGTATTTT. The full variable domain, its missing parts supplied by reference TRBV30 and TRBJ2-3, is SQTIHQWPATLVQPVGSPLSLECTVEGTSNPNLYWYRQAAGRGLQLLFYSVGIGQISSEVPQNLSASRPQDRQFILSSKKLLLSDSGFYLCAWSDAADTQYFGPGTRLTVL.

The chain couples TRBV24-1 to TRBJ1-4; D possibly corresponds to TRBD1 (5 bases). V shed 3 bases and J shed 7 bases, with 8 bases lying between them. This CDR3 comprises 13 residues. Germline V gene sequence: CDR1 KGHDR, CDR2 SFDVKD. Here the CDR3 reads CATSDVGLEKLFF. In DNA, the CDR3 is TGTGCCACCAGTGATGTGGGGCTTGAAAAACTGTTTTTT.

CDR3 DNA sequence: TGTGCCAGCAGATCAGTTTCCTCTGGGGCCAACGTCCTGACTTTC. Its protein product is CASRSVSSGANVLTF. The chain links TRBV7-2 to TRBJ2-6; D is unresolved. CDR1 is SGHTA and CDR2 is FQGNSA in the germline V gene. This CDR3 spans 15 amino acids. V was shortened by 6 bases and J by 0 bases, with 9 bases between the two germline ends.

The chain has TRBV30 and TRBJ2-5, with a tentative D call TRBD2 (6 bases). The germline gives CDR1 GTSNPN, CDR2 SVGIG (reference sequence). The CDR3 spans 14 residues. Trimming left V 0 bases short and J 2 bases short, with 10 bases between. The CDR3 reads CAWSVQSGQETQYF. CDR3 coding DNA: TGTGCCTGGAGTGTACAAAGCGGGCAAGAGACCCAGTACTTC.

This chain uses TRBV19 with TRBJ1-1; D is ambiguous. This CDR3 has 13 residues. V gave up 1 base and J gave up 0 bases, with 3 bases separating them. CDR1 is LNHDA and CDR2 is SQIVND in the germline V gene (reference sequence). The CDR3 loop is CASSIVVNTEAFF. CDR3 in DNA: TGTGCCAGTAGTATAGTAGTGAACACTGAAGCTTTCTTT.

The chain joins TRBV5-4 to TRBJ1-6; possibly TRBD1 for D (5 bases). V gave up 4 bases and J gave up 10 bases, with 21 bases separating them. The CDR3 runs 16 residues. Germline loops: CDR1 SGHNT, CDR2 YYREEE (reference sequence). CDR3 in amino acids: CASSKGGDQGASPLHF. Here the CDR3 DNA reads TGTGCCAGCAGCAAGGGAGGCGATCAGGGAGCGTCACCCCTCCACTTT.

This CDR3 is CASSHGGGTNTGELFF. For the CDR3, the DNA is TGTGCCAGCAGCCATGGCGGGGGGACGAACACCGGGGAGCTGTTTTTT. The chain joins TRBV3-1 (or the pseudogene TRBV3-2) to TRBJ2-2; 8 nucleotides match TRBD2. Germline assignment: CDR1 LGHDT and CDR2 YNNKEL (reference sequence). J gave up 0 bases and V 3 bases, and 3 bases lay outside the gene matches. The CDR3 extends over 16 amino acids.

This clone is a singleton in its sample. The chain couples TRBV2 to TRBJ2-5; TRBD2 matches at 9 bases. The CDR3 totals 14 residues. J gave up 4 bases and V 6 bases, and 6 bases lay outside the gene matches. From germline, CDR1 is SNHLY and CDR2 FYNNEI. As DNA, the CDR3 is TGTGCCAGCAGCCCGGGACTAGCATCAGAGACCCAGTACTTC. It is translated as CASSPGLASETQYF. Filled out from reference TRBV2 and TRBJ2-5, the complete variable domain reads EPEVTQTPSHQVTQMGQEVILRCVPISNHLYFYWYRQILGQKVEFLVSFYNNEISEKSEIFDDQFSVERPDGSNFTLKIRSTKLEDSAMYFCASSPGLASETQYFGPGTRLLVL.

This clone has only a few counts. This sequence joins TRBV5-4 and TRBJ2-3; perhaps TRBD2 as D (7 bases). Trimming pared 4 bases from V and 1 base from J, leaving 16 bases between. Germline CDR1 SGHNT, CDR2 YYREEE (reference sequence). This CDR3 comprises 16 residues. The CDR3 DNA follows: TGTGCCAGCAGCCCGAGGGGGGGCCGCGGCACAGATACGCAGTATTTT. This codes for CASSPRGGRGTDTQYF.